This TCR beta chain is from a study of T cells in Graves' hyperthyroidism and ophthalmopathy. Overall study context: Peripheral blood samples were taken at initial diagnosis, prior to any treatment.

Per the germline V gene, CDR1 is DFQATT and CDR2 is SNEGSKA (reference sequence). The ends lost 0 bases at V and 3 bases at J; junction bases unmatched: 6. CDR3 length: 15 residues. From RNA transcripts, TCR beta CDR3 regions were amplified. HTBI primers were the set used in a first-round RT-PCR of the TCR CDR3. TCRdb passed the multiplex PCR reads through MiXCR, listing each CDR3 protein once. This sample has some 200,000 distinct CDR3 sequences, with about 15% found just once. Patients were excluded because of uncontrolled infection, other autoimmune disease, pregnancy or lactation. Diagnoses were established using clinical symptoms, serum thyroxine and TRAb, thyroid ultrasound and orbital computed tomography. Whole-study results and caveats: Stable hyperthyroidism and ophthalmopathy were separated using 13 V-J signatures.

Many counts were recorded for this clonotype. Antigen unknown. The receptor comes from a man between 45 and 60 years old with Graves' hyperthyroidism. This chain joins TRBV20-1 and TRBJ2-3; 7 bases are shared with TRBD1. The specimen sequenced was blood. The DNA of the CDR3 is TGCAGTGCTAGAGATGAGGGGGCTGGAACAGATACGCAGTATTTT. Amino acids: CSARDEGAGTDTQYF.